This T cell receptor (beta chain) stems from a study of blood T cell repertoires in COVID-19. At the level of the study: Samples representing acute and convalescent COVID-19 were sourced from the United States, Italy and Spain. PBMCs, B-cell-depleted T cells, or T cells were the source of the cDNA or gDNA that made up the material.

Per the study methods: Quantification of nucleated cells was approximated via reference gene primer amplification. Assay: immunoSEQ multiplex PCR; the TCRdb copy retains only in-frame clones and omits some. That table gives V, J and clone size, and the DNA gave D and trimming. Here the sample spans approximately 35,000 clones, 80% to 90% being singletons. The germline V and J ends were trimmed by 0 bases and 4 bases, with 7 bases remaining between them. From germline, CDR1 is SGHRS and CDR2 YFSETQ. The CDR3 runs to 13 residues. Sequencing was performed on peripheral blood. This chain uses TRBV5-1 with TRBJ1-2; D is uncertain. The TCR comes from a man aged 55 to 70 with active COVID-19. CDR3 loop: CASSLGEVYGYTF. In DNA, the CDR3 is TGCGCCAGCAGCTTGGGAGAGGTCTATGGCTACACCTTC.